This T cell receptor (beta chain) was found in a study of human T cells and chemical hapten exposure. Study-wide points: Expanded TCRs were compared with controls, and the expanded TCRs formed significantly more large CDR3 similarity clusters.

Each cDNA molecule in the library carried unique molecular identifiers. Each CDR3 protein is one row after TCRdb ran MiXCR on the RACE reads. The sample lists more than 110,000 distinct CDR3 sequences, over 9.5% occurring once. Turning to this clonotype: Its antigen remains unknown.

Time point here: patch test 2, 6 weeks after DPC sensitization. Treatment described: therapeutic diphenylcyclopropenone sensitization with weekly scalp DPC. V was pared by 1 base and J by 3 bases, with 16 bases between. The germline V gene has CDR1 DFQATT and CDR2 SNEGSKA (reference sequence). The CDR3 is 17 amino acids. The receptor was isolated from a woman in her fifties or sixties with alopecia areata. Some clones in this sample may be carry-over from other donors' samples. The specimen comprised whole blood, sampled in connection with sensitization to the hapten diphenylcyclopropenone (DPC). The chain recombines TRBV20-1 with TRBJ2-6; D tentatively fits TRBD1 or TRBD2 (5 bases each). The CDR3 protein is CSARVFGDRGGANVLTF. The CDR3 DNA follows: TGCAGTGCTAGAGTGTTTGGGGACCGGGGTGGGGCCAACGTCCTGACTTTC.